This T cell receptor (beta chain) was recorded in a study of blood T cells in healthy people across ages. Researchers collected ten milliliters of peripheral blood from every single donor. This clonotype has just a few counts. Combining a sample-barcoded 5' primer with a J-beta primer mix, a second PCR ran for 7 to 11 cycles. Every sample returned 2.5 million or more CDR3-containing paired-end reads. TCRdb re-derived calls from the 5' RACE reads in MiXCR, one entry per CDR3 protein. The data show approximately 1.5 million distinct CDR3 sequences, about 42% seen once. What was sequenced was blood. The TCR comes from a young woman in good health.

CDR3 sequence: CSVDSGYEKLFF. The CDR3 coding sequence is TGCAGCGTTGATTCAGGGTATGAAAAACTGTTTTTT. The genes are TRBV29-1 and TRBJ1-4, with D possibly being TRBD1 (5 bases). The CDR3 covers 12 residues. Between the trimmed V and J ends, which lost 3 bases and 6 bases, there was a span of 8 bases. Looked up from germline, CDR1 is SQVTM and CDR2 is ANQGSEA.